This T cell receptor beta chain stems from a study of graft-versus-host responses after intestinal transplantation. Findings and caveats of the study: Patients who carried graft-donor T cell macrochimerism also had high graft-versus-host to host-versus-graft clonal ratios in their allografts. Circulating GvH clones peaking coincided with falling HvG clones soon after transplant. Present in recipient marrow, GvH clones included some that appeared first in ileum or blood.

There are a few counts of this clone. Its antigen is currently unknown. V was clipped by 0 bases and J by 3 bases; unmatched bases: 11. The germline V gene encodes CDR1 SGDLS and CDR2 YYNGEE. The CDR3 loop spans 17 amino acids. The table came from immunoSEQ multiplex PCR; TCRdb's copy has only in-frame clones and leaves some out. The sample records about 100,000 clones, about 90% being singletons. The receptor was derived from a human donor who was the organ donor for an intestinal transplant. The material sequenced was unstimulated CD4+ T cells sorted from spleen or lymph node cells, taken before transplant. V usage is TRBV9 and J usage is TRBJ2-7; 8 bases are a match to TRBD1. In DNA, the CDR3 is TGTGCCAGCAGCGTAGTCTGTCCGGGACAGGTTAACTACGAGCAGTACTTC. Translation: CASSVVCPGQVNYEQYF.